This TCR beta chain came from a study of blood T cell repertoires in COVID-19. On the study more broadly: Sites in the United States, Italy and Spain provided acute and convalescent COVID-19 samples.

CDR1 and CDR2 (germline): MDHEN, SYDVKM. V lost 6 bases to trimming and J lost 1 base, with 13 bases between them. The CDR3 extends over 15 amino acids. The authors' processing: For nucleated cells, counts were estimated from reference gene primer amplification. The table came from immunoSEQ multiplex PCR; TCRdb's copy has only in-frame clones and leaves some out. V and J calls and clone size are those listed in that table; D and trimming were worked out from the DNA. The sample yields about 79,000 clones, more than 85% seen once. Sequencing was done on a sample of peripheral blood. The chain uses TRBV28 and TRBJ1-5, with D possibly matching TRBD1 (6 bases). This sequence was found in a man between 70 and 80 years old with active or convalescent COVID-19. The CDR3 bases are TGTGCCAGCAGACCCGGGGGGGCCAGCAATCAGCCCCAGCATTTT. Protein: CASRPGGASNQPQHF.